The present T cell receptor beta chain was sequenced within a study of cytomegalovirus exposure and HLA in healthy donors. V shed 1 base and J shed 0 bases, with 10 bases lying between them. This CDR3 comprises 16 residues. From germline, CDR1 is MNHEY and CDR2 SMNVEV (reference sequence). Primers: 60 Vbeta forward and 13 Jbeta reverse. Sequencing used immunoSEQ multiplex PCR; TCRdb keeps in-frame clones, though not all of them. The sample includes about 140,000 clones, 60% to 85% of them seen just once. The receptor was derived from a man aged 18-30 years in good health and CMV-seronegative. The sequenced sample consisted of PBMCs. This chain uses TRBV27 with TRBJ2-1, with TRBD2 as a possible D gene (5 bases). This chain's CDR3 is CASSLLGSSSYNEQFF. DNA of the CDR3: TGTGCCAGCAGTTTATTGGGGAGCAGCTCCTACAATGAGCAGTTCTTC.